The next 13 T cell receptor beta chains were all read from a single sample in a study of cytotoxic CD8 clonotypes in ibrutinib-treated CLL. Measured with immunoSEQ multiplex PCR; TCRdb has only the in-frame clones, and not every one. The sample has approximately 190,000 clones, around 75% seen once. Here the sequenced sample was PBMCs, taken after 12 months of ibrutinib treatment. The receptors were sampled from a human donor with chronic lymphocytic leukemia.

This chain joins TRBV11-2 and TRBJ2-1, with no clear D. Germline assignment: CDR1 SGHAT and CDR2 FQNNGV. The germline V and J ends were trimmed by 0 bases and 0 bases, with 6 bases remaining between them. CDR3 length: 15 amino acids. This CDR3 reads CASSLDMSSYNEQFF. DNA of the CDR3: TGTGCCAGCAGCTTAGACATGAGCTCCTACAATGAGCAGTTCTTC. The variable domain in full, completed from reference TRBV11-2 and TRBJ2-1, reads EAGVAQSPRYKIIEKRQSVAFWCNPISGHATLYWYQQILGQGPKLLIQFQNNGVVDDSQLPKDRFSAERLKGVDSTLKIQPAKLEDSAVYLCASSLDMSSYNEQFFGPGTRLTVL.

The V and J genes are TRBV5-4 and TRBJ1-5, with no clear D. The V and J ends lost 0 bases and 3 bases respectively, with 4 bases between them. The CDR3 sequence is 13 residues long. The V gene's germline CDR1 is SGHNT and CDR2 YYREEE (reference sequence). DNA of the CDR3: TGTGCCAGCAGCTTGGTGCCCAATCAGCCCCAGCATTTT. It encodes CASSLVPNQPQHF.

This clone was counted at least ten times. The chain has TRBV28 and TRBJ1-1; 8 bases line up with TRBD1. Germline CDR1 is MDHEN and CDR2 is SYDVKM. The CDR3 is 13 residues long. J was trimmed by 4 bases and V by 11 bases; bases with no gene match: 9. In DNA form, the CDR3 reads TGTGCCGCCTCACTCACAGGGGGCACTGAAGCTTTCTTT. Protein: CAASLTGGTEAFF.

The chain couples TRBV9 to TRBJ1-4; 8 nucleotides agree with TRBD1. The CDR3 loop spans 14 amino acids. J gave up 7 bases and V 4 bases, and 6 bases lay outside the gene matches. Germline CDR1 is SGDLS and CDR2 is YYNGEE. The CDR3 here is CASSFRQGSEKLFF. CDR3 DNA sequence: TGTGCCAGCAGCTTTCGACAGGGGAGTGAAAAACTGTTTTTT. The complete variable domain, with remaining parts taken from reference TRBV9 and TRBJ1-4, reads DSGVTQTPKHLITATGQRVTLRCSPRSGDLSVYWYQQSLDQGLQFLIQYYNGEERAKGNILERFSAQQFPDLHSELNLSSLELGDSALYFCASSFRQGSEKLFFGSGTQLSVL.

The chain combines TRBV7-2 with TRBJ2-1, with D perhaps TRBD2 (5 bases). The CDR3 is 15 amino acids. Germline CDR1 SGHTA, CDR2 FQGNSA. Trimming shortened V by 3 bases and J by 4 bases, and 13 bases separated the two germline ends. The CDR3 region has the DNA TGTGCCAGCAGCTTTTCGGAGCGGCGTTACAATGAGCAGTTCTTC. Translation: CASSFSERRYNEQFF. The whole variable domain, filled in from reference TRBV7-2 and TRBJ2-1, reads GAGVSQSPSNKVTEKGKDVELRCDPISGHTALYWYRQSLGQGLEFLIYFQGNSAPDKSGLPSDRFSAERTGGSVSTLTIQRTQQEDSAVYLCASSFSERRYNEQFFGPGTRLTVL.

CDR3 residues: CASGISGRSSYEQYF. CDR3 DNA: TGTGCCAGCGGGATTAGCGGGAGGAGCTCCTACGAGCAGTACTTC. V and J are TRBV5-4 and TRBJ2-7; 10 positions match TRBD2. This CDR3 contains 15 residues. Germline lookup yields CDR1 SGHNT and CDR2 YYREEE (reference sequence). V dropped 7 bases and J dropped 0; count of bases not matched to a gene: 7.

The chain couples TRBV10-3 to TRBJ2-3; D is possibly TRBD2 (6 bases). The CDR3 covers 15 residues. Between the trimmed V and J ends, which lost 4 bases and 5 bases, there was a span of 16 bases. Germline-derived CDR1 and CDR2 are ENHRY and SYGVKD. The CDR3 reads CAISGTTGTGDTQYF. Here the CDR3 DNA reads TGTGCCATCAGTGGTACTACCGGGACTGGAGATACGCAGTATTTT.

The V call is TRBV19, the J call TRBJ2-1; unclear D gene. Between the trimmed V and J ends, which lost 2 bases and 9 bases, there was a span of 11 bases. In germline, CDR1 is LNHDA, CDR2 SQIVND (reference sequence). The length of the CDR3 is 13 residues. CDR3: CASSIYGHFEQFF. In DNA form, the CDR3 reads TGTGCCAGTAGTATATACGGGCACTTTGAGCAGTTCTTC.

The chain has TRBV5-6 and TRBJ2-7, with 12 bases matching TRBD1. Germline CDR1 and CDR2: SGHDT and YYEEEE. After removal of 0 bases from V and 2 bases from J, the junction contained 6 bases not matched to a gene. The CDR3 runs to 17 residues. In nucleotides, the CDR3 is TGTGCCAGCAGCTTGGCGGGACAGGGGGCCTGGGCCTACGAGCAGTACTTC. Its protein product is CASSLAGQGAWAYEQYF.

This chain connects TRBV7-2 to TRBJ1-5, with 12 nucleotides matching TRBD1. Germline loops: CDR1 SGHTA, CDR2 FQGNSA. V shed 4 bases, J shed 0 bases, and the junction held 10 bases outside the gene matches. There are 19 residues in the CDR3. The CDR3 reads CASSSPGTGGSYSNQPQHF. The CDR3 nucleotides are TGTGCCAGCAGCTCACCCGGGACAGGGGGCTCTTATAGCAATCAGCCCCAGCATTTT.

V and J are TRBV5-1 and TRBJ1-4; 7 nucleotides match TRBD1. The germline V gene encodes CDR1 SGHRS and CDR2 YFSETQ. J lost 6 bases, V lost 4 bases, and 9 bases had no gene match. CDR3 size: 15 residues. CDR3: CASSRRTGEYEKLFF. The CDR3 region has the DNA TGCGCCAGCAGCCGTCGCACAGGGGAATATGAAAAACTGTTTTTT.

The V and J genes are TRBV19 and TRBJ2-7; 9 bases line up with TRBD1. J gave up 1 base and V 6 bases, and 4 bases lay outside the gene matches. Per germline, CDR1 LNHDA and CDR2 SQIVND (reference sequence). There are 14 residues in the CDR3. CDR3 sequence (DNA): TGTGCCAGTAGAGGGACAGGGCGATCCTACGAGCAGTACTTC. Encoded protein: CASRGTGRSYEQYF.

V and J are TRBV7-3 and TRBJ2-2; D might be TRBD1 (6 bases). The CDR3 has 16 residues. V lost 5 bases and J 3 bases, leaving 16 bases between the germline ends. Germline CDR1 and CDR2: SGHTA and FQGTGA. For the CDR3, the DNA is TGTGCCAGCAGCCCACACAGGGTCGGGTACACCGGGGAGCTGTTTTTT. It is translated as CASSPHRVGYTGELFF.